The 27 T cell receptor beta chains reported below all come from one sample, sequenced in a study of CD8 T cells in Susac syndrome. RNA, at roughly 0.45 to 1 ug, was reverse transcribed with random hexamers. TCRdb recomputed calls from the immunoSEQ multiplex PCR reads with MiXCR, one row per CDR3 protein. In the table there are 160,000 or so distinct CDR3 sequences, roughly 94% of which are singletons. Sequencing used CD8+ T cells from PBMCs. The receptors stem from a human donor with multiple sclerosis.

This chain links TRBV20-1 with TRBJ1-5; no clear D. CDR1 and CDR2 (germline): DFQATT, SNEGSKA (reference sequence). This CDR3 has 14 amino acids. V was trimmed by 0 bases and J by 6 bases, leaving 12 bases between them. This chain's CDR3 is CSARDFTGSQPQHF. CDR3 bases: TGCAGTGCTAGAGACTTCACCGGGAGTCAGCCCCAGCATTTT.

The V gene is TRBV20-1, the J gene TRBJ1-2; TRBD1 aligns across 8 bases. Per germline, CDR1 DFQATT and CDR2 SNEGSKA (reference sequence). V shed 2 bases, J shed 3 bases, and the junction held 8 bases outside the gene matches. The CDR3 has 15 residues. The chain's CDR3 is CSARNRQGKYYGYTF. CDR3 bases: TGCAGTGCTAGAAACCGACAGGGGAAATACTATGGCTACACCTTC.

The chain has TRBV25-1 and TRBJ2-1, with TRBD2 matching over 10 bases. Germline CDR1 and CDR2: MGHDK and SYGVNS. The CDR3 is 16 residues long. Trimming cost V 0 bases and J 4 bases; bases outside gene matches: 3. The CDR3 is CASSEYRAGGYNEQFF. The CDR3 nucleotides read TGTGCCAGCAGTGAATATAGAGCGGGGGGGTACAATGAGCAGTTCTTC.

V usage is TRBV12-3 or TRBV12-4 and J usage is TRBJ2-7, with D possibly TRBD1 on 6 matching bases. CDR3 length: 14 residues. The germline V and J ends were trimmed by 5 bases and 0 bases, with 11 bases remaining between them. CDR3 nucleotides: TGTGCCAGCAGTCCTGGGACAAACTCCTACGAGCAGTACTTC. It specifies CASSPGTNSYEQYF.

The gene calls are TRBV10-2 and TRBJ2-7, with TRBD2 as a possible D gene (5 bases). The V gene's germline CDR1 is WSHSY and CDR2 SAAADI. This CDR3 region has 10 residues. Deletions cut 10 bases from V and 6 bases from J, with 10 bases between. CDR3 in amino acids: CATREGEQYF. The CDR3 DNA sequence: TGCGCCACTCGAGAGGGCGAGCAGTACTTC.

The chain carries TRBV4-3 and TRBJ2-3; D may be TRBD2 (6 bases). The V end lost 3 bases, the J end lost 6 bases, and 13 bases lay between the germline ends. The CDR3 covers 14 residues. Germline V gene data show CDR1 as LGHNA and CDR2 as YSLEER. DNA for the CDR3: TGCGCCAGCAGCCAGGGACTCGGGCAGGATACGCAGTATTTT. It is translated as CASSQGLGQDTQYF.

The chain recombines TRBV7-2 with TRBJ2-7, with TRBD1 matching over 8 bases. Germline trimming cut 4 bases from V and 3 bases from J; bases unmatched to any gene: 8. This CDR3 has 15 residues. CDR1 and CDR2 from the germline V gene are SGHTA and FQGNSA. The CDR3, as DNA: TGTGCCAGCAGCTCGCGACAGGGGCCGCTCTACGAGCAGTACTTC. Its protein is CASSSRQGPLYEQYF.

The chain has TRBV6-5 and TRBJ2-2, with D possibly TRBD1 on 7 matching bases. Trimming stripped 6 bases from V and 0 bases from J, with 11 bases between. The CDR3 is 15 residues long. CDR1 and CDR2 from the germline V gene are MNHEY and SVGAGI. Here the CDR3 reads CASRGRGANTGELFF. CDR3 nucleotide sequence: TGTGCCAGCAGGGGCAGGGGGGCGAACACCGGGGAGCTGTTTTTT.

The chain couples TRBV12-3 or TRBV12-4 to TRBJ1-3; D is uncertain. This CDR3 region has 12 residues. Trimming took 7 bases from V and 8 from J, leaving 12 bases between them. As DNA, the CDR3 is TGTGCCAGCAATTCGAGACCCGACACCATATATTTT. Amino acid sequence: CASNSRPDTIYF.

The CDR3 nucleotides read TGTGCCAGCAGCGTAGGTGGGGTAGTCTCAGATACGCAGTATTTT. Translation gives CASSVGGVVSDTQYF. The rearrangement joins TRBV9 to TRBJ2-3, with D uncertain. This CDR3 spans 15 amino acids. Trimming took 0 bases from V and 4 from J, leaving 12 bases between them. CDR1 and CDR2 (germline): SGDLS, YYNGEE. Complete variable domain (other parts from reference TRBV9 and TRBJ2-3): DSGVTQTPKHLITATGQRVTLRCSPRSGDLSVYWYQQSLDQGLQFLIQYYNGEERAKGNILERFSAQQFPDLHSELNLSSLELGDSALYFCASSVGGVVSDTQYFGPGTRLTVL.

Written as DNA, the CDR3 is TGTGCCAGCAGCCAACGCCTCGGGGATAATGAGCAGTTCTTC. It specifies CASSQRLGDNEQFF. The rearrangement links TRBV4-2 to TRBJ2-1; the D gene is possibly TRBD2 (5 bases). Germline values: CDR1 LGHNA, CDR2 YNFKEQ. The ends were cut back, 2 bases at V and 7 bases at J, with 12 bases in the middle. The CDR3 spans 14 residues.

The chain uses TRBV7-9 and TRBJ1-1, with D tentatively TRBD1 (6 bases). Trimming removed 5 bases at V and 5 bases at J, with 15 bases between. The CDR3 has 14 residues. Germline CDR1 reads SEHNR; CDR2 reads FQNEAQ (reference sequence). Here the CDR3 reads CASSRPGAGTEAFF. CDR3 sequence (DNA): TGTGCCAGCAGCCGCCCAGGGGCTGGTACTGAAGCTTTCTTT.

Concerning this clonotype: At one boundary the junction diverges from the germline segment, which might be a read error. This chain connects TRBV29-1 to TRBJ1-2; weak D call: TRBD1 (6 bases). CDR1 and CDR2 from the germline V gene are SQVTM and ANQGSEA. The length of the CDR3 is 8 residues. The CDR3 loop reads CSVDTGYF. In DNA, the CDR3 is TGCAGCGTTGATACAGGGTACTTC.

The V gene is TRBV20-1, the J gene TRBJ1-2, with 8 bases aligning to TRBD1. This CDR3 spans 14 amino acids. J gave up 2 bases and V 3 bases, and 5 bases lay outside the gene matches. Per germline, CDR1 DFQATT and CDR2 SNEGSKA (reference sequence). The CDR3 DNA follows: TGCAGTGCTAGCCCCAGGGGGCTAAACTATGGCTACACCTTC. This sequence encodes CSASPRGLNYGYTF.

This clonotype was picked up one time. The chain combines TRBV12-3 or TRBV12-4 with TRBJ2-3; TRBD1 is a possible D gene (5 bases). CDR3 size: 11 residues. Trimming removed 9 bases from V and 5 bases from J, with 9 bases in between. The CDR3 loop reads CASGDRDTQYF. The CDR3, as DNA: TGTGCCAGTGGTGACAGAGATACGCAGTATTTT.

The rearrangement links TRBV7-6 to TRBJ1-1; 9 bases agree with TRBD1. Trimming removed 1 base from V and 4 bases from J; junction bases left unmatched: 1. In germline, CDR1 is SGHVS, CDR2 FNYEAQ. The CDR3 consists of 14 residues. CDR3 sequence: CASSLGTGVTEAFF. The CDR3 DNA reads as TGTGCCAGCAGCTTAGGGACAGGGGTCACTGAAGCTTTCTTT. The whole variable domain, filled in from reference TRBV7-6 and TRBJ1-1, reads GAGVSQSPRYKVTKRGQDVALRCDPISGHVSLYWYRQALGQGPEFLTYFNYEAQQDKSGLPNDRFSAERPEGSISTLTIQRTEQRDSAMYRCASSLGTGVTEAFFGQGTRLTVV.

V and J are TRBV2 and TRBJ2-1; D gene unclear. The CDR3 has 12 residues. Trimming removed 6 bases from V and 7 bases from J, with 10 bases in between. Germline V lookup: CDR1 SNHLY, CDR2 FYNNEI. Here the CDR3 reads CASRGTWNEQFF. DNA for the CDR3: TGTGCCAGCAGGGGAACCTGGAATGAGCAGTTCTTC. The whole variable domain, remainder taken from reference TRBV2 and TRBJ2-1, is EPEVTQTPSHQVTQMGQEVILRCVPISNHLYFYWYRQILGQKVEFLVSFYNNEISEKSEIFDDQFSVERPDGSNFTLKIRSTKLEDSAMYFCASRGTWNEQFFGPGTRLTVL.

This chain links TRBV2 with TRBJ1-2; unclear D gene. The CDR3 length is 12 residues. The germline V and J ends were trimmed by 8 bases and 6 bases, with 13 bases remaining between them. Germline loops: CDR1 SNHLY, CDR2 FYNNEI. DNA for the CDR3: TGTGCCAGCGTGGCATGGGCGGATGGCTACACCTTC. Translated: CASVAWADGYTF.

The chain carries TRBV11-3 and TRBJ2-3, with 8 nucleotides matching TRBD2. There are 17 residues in the CDR3. After removal of 2 bases from V and 3 bases from J, the junction contained 10 bases not matched to a gene. The germline V gene encodes CDR1 SGHNT and CDR2 YENEEA. The CDR3 loop is CASSLMNSGAGTDTQYF. The CDR3 nucleotides read TGTGCCAGCAGCTTAATGAATAGCGGGGCGGGGACAGATACGCAGTATTTT.

This clonotype was found once. The chain couples TRBV27 to TRBJ1-6; D remains unclear. V gave up 3 bases and J gave up 7 bases, with 4 bases separating them. The CDR3 has 12 amino acids. CDR1 and CDR2 (germline): MNHEY, SMNVEV (reference sequence). The CDR3 DNA follows: TGTGCCAGCAGTTTCCCCAATTCACCCCTCCACTTT. Translating it yields CASSFPNSPLHF.

A few counts support this clonotype. V gene TRBV9 combines with J gene TRBJ2-1; TRBD2 matches 11 bases. Trimming cost V 2 bases and J 7 bases; bases outside gene matches: 5. The germline gives CDR1 SGDLS, CDR2 YYNGEE. The CDR3 spans 15 residues. This CDR3 is CASSVSGGAGNEQFF. Written as DNA, the CDR3 is TGTGCCAGCAGCGTTAGCGGGGGGGCCGGGAATGAGCAGTTCTTC. Variable domain in full (rest from reference TRBV9 and TRBJ2-1): DSGVTQTPKHLITATGQRVTLRCSPRSGDLSVYWYQQSLDQGLQFLIQYYNGEERAKGNILERFSAQQFPDLHSELNLSSLELGDSALYFCASSVSGGAGNEQFFGPGTRLTVL.

The gene calls are TRBV19 and TRBJ1-1; D is uncertain. The germline CDR1 and CDR2 sequences are LNHDA and SQIVND (reference sequence). Trimming removed 1 base from V and 4 bases from J, with 4 bases in between. This CDR3 region has 12 residues. Here the CDR3 reads CASSIASTEAFF. In DNA, the CDR3 is TGTGCCAGTAGTATAGCCAGCACTGAAGCTTTCTTT. Filled out from reference TRBV19 and TRBJ1-1, the complete variable domain reads DGGITQSPKYLFRKEGQNVTLSCEQNLNHDAMYWYRQDPGQGLRLIYYSQIVNDFQKGDIAEGYSVSREKKESFPLTVTSAQKNPTAFYLCASSIASTEAFFGQGTRLTVV.

The J gene is TRBJ2-7, the V gene TRBV20-1; D possibly corresponds to TRBD1 (6 bases). The CDR3 has 13 amino acids. Germline CDR1 and CDR2: DFQATT and SNEGSKA (reference sequence). V dropped 3 bases and J dropped 3 bases, with 12 bases sitting between them. In DNA form, the CDR3 reads TGCAGTGCTAGGCAGGGGAGCCGCTACGAGCAGTACTTC. Translated: CSARQGSRYEQYF.

V gene TRBV3-1 combines with J gene TRBJ1-1; the D gene is possibly TRBD1 (6 bases). Germline V gives CDR1 LGHDT, CDR2 YNNKEL (reference sequence). This CDR3 spans 15 amino acids. Trimming removed 4 bases at V and 7 bases at J, with 19 bases between. The CDR3 DNA is TGTGCCAGCAGCCTTACCTCAACAGGGTACCTTGAAGCTTTCTTT. Translating gives CASSLTSTGYLEAFF.

The chain has TRBV4-3 and TRBJ2-7; weak D call: TRBD2 (5 bases). V was cut by 2 bases and J by 2 bases, with 10 bases left in between. The germline V gene encodes CDR1 LGHNA and CDR2 YSLEER. The CDR3 covers 14 residues. In DNA, the CDR3 is TGCGCCAGCAGCCAAAACTCCGGGACCTACGAGCAGTACTTC. Its protein is CASSQNSGTYEQYF.

This clonotype was detected once. The chain employs TRBV28 and TRBJ2-7, with D uncertain. Trimming pared 5 bases from V and 3 bases from J, leaving 8 bases between. This CDR3 spans 12 amino acids. The germline gives CDR1 MDHEN, CDR2 SYDVKM. As DNA, the CDR3 is TGTGCCAGCAGTGAGGTAGGCTACGAGCAGTACTTC. Encoded protein: CASSEVGYEQYF. Full variable domain (remainder filled in from reference TRBV28 and TRBJ2-7): DVKVTQSSRYLVKRTGEKVFLECVQDMDHENMFWYRQDPGLGLRLIYFSYDVKMKEKGDIPEGYSVSREKKERFSLILESASTNQTSMYLCASSEVGYEQYFGPGTRLTVT.

The rearrangement joins TRBV12-5 to TRBJ2-7; no firm D call. Trimming removed 7 bases at V and 4 bases at J, with 8 bases between. Germline lookup yields CDR1 LGHNT and CDR2 FRNRAP. The CDR3 runs to 11 residues. CDR3: CASAWGYEQYF. The CDR3 coding sequence is TGTGCTAGTGCTTGGGGATACGAGCAGTACTTC. Drawing the rest from reference TRBV12-5 and TRBJ2-7, the complete variable domain is DARVTQTPRHKVTEMGQEVTMRCQPILGHNTVFWYRQTMMQGLELLAYFRNRAPLDDSGMPKDRFSAEMPDATLATLKIQPSEPRDSAVYFCASAWGYEQYFGPGTRLTVT.